Given below is one T cell receptor beta chain in context. The target antigen is unknown. Germline CDR1 is ENHRY and CDR2 is SYGVKD. The CDR3 is 13 residues long. V shed 5 bases and J 11 bases; nucleotides not matched to a gene: 10. RNA was extracted with the RNeasy kit, and a quantity of about 0.45 to 1 ug was reverse transcribed using random hexamers. The CDR3 of TCR beta was amplified by immunoSEQ multiplex PCR across 54 Vbeta and 13 Jbeta. From the immunoSEQ multiplex PCR reads, TCRdb called clonotypes with MiXCR, one entry per CDR3 protein. The sample consists of some 300,000 distinct CDR3 sequences, roughly 90% of them appearing once. This sample is part of a study of CD8 T cells in Susac syndrome. Findings and limits, study-wide: A relatively small number of individuals underwent TCR sequencing and HLA analysis.

CD8+ and CD4+ T cells circulating in blood were sequenced for TCR beta. TEMRA cells were enriched by FACS, and CD4+ and CD8+ T cells were negatively isolated. This sequence was found in a human donor with multiple sclerosis. The sequencing input was CD8+ T cells from PBMCs. V usage is TRBV10-3 and J usage is TRBJ2-3, with 7 bases aligning to TRBD1. Here the CDR3 reads CAISPGQSWWQYF. Written as DNA, the CDR3 is TGTGCCATCAGTCCGGGACAGTCCTGGTGGCAGTATTTT.